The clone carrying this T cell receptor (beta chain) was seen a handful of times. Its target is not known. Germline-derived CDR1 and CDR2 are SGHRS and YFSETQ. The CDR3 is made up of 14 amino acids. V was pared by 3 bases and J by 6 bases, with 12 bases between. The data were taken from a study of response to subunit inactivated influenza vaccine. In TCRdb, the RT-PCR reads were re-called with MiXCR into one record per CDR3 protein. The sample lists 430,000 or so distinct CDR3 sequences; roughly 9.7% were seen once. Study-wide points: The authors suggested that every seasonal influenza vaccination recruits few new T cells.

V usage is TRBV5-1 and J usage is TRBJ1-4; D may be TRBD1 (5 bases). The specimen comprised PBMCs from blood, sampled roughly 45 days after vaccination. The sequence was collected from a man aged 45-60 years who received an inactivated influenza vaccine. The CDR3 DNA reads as TGCGCCAGCAGCTCGGGACCGGGAGATGAAAAACTGTTTTTT. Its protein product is CASSSGPGDEKLFF.